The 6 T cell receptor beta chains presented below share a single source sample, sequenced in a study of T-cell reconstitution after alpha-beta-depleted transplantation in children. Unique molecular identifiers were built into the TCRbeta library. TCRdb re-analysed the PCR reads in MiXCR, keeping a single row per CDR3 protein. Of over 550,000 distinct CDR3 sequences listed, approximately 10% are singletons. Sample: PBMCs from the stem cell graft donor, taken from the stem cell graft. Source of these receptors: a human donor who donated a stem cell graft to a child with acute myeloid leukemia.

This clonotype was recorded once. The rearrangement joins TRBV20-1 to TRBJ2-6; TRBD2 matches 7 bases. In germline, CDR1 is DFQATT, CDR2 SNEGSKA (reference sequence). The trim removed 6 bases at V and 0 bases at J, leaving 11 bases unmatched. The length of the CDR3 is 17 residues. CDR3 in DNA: TGCAGTGCCCCGCGTGGACGGACTAGCTCTGGGGCCAACGTCCTGACTTTC. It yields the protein CSAPRGRTSSGANVLTF.

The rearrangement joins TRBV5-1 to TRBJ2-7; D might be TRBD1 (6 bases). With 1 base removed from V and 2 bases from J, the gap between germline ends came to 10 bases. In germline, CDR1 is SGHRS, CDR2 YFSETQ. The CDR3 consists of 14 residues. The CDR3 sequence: CASSLMTGPYEQYF. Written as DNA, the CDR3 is TGCGCCAGCAGCTTGATGACAGGACCCTACGAGCAGTACTTC.

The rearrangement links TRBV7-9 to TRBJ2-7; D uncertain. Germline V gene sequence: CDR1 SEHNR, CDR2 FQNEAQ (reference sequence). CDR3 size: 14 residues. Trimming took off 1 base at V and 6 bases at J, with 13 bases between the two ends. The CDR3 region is CASSLEVAPGEQYF. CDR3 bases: TGTGCCAGCAGCTTAGAAGTGGCCCCGGGCGAGCAGTACTTC.

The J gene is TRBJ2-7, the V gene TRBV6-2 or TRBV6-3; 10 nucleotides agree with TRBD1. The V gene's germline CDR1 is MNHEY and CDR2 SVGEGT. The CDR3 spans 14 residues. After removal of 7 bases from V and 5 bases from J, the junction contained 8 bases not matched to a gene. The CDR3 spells CASNRGTGVHEQYF. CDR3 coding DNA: TGTGCCAGCAATCGAGGGACAGGGGTCCACGAGCAGTACTTC.

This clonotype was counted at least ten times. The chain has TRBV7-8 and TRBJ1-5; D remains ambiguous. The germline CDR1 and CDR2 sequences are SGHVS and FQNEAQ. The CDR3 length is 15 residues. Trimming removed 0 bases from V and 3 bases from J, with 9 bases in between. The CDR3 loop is CASSLAQDYNQPQHF. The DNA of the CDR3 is TGTGCCAGCAGCTTAGCGCAGGACTACAATCAGCCCCAGCATTTT.

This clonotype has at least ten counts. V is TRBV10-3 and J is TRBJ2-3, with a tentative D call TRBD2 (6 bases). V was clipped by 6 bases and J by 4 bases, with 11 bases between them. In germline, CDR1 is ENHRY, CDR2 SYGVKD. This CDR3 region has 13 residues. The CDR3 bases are TGTGCCATCAGCTCGGGGGATCCAGATACGCAGTATTTT. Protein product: CAISSGDPDTQYF.